One and the same sample provided the 25 T cell receptor beta chains below, sequenced in a study of blood T cells in healthy people across ages. A second PCR of about 6 to 12 cycles used a sample-barcoded 5' primer and a J-beta primer mix. From the 5' RACE reads, TCRdb called clonotypes with MiXCR, one entry per CDR3 protein. The table shows about 930,000 distinct CDR3 sequences, with 25% to 30% occurring only once. These records were also assigned to another study, of T cells of mothers and their children.

Sequences were obtained from blood. These receptors originate from a woman aged 40-49 years in good health.

The J gene is TRBJ1-1, the V gene TRBV20-1; D gene ambiguous. The V and J ends lost 5 bases and 13 bases respectively, with 17 bases between them. CDR3 length equals 11 residues. CDR1 and CDR2 (germline): DFQATT, SNEGSKA (reference sequence). The CDR3 DNA sequence: TGCAGTGCTTCCCCCGCCTTAACGGGTTTCTTT. Translated, it gives CSASPALTGFF.

Details on this clonotype: A much more abundant neighbour one base away suggests this may be a read error. V is TRBV28 and J is TRBJ2-1; tentatively, D is TRBD1 or TRBD2 (5 bases each). The CDR3 has 14 residues. Germline V gene lookup returns CDR1 MDHEN and CDR2 SYDVKM. CDR3 sequence reads: CATGRDGSYDEQFF. In DNA form, the CDR3 reads TGTGCCACCGGACGGGACGGCTCCTACGATGAGCAGTTCTTC.

J is TRBJ1-5 and V is TRBV4-1; a possible D gene is TRBD1 (6 bases). The CDR3 sequence is 15 residues long. Between the trimmed V and J ends, which lost 0 bases and 4 bases, there was a span of 10 bases. Germline CDR1 is MGHRA and CDR2 is YSYEKL. The CDR3 nucleotides are TGCGCCAGCAGCCAAGATCCTGGGACAAATCAGCCCCAGCATTTT. It specifies CASSQDPGTNQPQHF.

V gene TRBV14 combines with J gene TRBJ1-2; perhaps TRBD1 as D (5 bases). CDR1 is SGHDN, CDR2 FVKESK, per germline. V dropped 3 bases and J dropped 7 bases, with 12 bases sitting between them. The CDR3 has 13 amino acids. As DNA, the CDR3 is TGTGCCAGCAGCCAGGCAGGGAATCTTGGCTACACCTTC. Translation: CASSQAGNLGYTF.

A note on this clonotype: One end of the junction varies from germline; a read error may be responsible. The V call is TRBV12-3 or TRBV12-4, the J call TRBJ2-3, with D tentatively TRBD2 (5 bases). The CDR3 has 16 amino acids. DNA for the CDR3: TGTGCCAGCAGTTTAAGGCGGAGCGCTAGCACAGATACGGAGTATTTT. Translating gives CASSLRRSASTDTEYF.

This clonotype has just a few counts. The V and J genes are TRBV5-1 and TRBJ2-3; 8 bases are shared with TRBD2. The V gene's germline CDR1 is SGHRS and CDR2 YFSETQ. The CDR3 has 16 residues. V trimming: 4 bases; J trimming: 3 bases; junction bases outside the gene matches: 10. CDR3 bases: TGCGCCAGCAGCCTTACCGGGACTAGGCGTACAGATACGCAGTATTTT. It encodes CASSLTGTRRTDTQYF.

This chain joins TRBV25-1 and TRBJ1-2, with 7 bases that match TRBD1. J was trimmed by 0 bases and V by 4 bases; bases with no gene match: 8. This CDR3 spans 16 amino acids. Germline CDR1 and CDR2: MGHDK and SYGVNS. CDR3 region: CASSGLPGQTNYGYTF. CDR3 in DNA: TGTGCCAGCAGTGGACTCCCGGGACAGACTAACTATGGCTACACCTTC.

Worth noting for this clonotype: This sequence may be a read error, since a much larger clone differs from it by one base. This rearrangement joins TRBV5-5 to TRBJ1-6; 7 bases match TRBD1. The V gene end was trimmed by 4 bases and the J gene end by 0 bases; junction bases not matched to a gene: 4. The length of the CDR3 is 16 residues. In germline, CDR1 is SGHKS, CDR2 YYEKEE (reference sequence). CDR3 sequence (DNA): TGTGCCAGCAGCCCGGGACAGAGCTCCTATAATTCACCCCTCCACTTT. This sequence encodes CASSPGQSSYNSPLHF.

This clonotype was detected a few times. At one end, the junction sequence differs from germline, possibly due to a read error. This rearrangement joins TRBV12-3 or TRBV12-4 to TRBJ1-1, with D possibly TRBD1 on 5 matching bases. This CDR3 comprises 13 residues. CDR3 DNA sequence: TGTGCCGGCAGAGATCAGGGCTCCACTGAAGCTTTCTTT. Amino acid sequence: CAGRDQGSTEAFF.

This clonotype showed up many times. CDR3 loop: CSVEDPGNLPYEQYF. CDR3 in DNA: TGCAGCGTTGAAGATCCCGGGAACCTACCCTACGAGCAGTACTTC. The chain joins TRBV29-1 to TRBJ2-7; a possible D gene is TRBD2 (5 bases). The CDR3 extends over 15 amino acids. The V gene's germline CDR1 is SQVTM and CDR2 ANQGSEA. Trimming took off 0 bases at V and 2 bases at J, with 14 bases between the two ends.

The J gene is TRBJ1-5, the V gene TRBV2; D possibly corresponds to TRBD1 (6 bases). Trimming stripped 8 bases from V and 7 bases from J, with 18 bases between. The CDR3 spans 14 residues. CDR1 and CDR2 (germline): SNHLY, FYNNEI. The CDR3, as DNA: TGTGCCAGCGCGTCGGGGGGGCCAAGACAGCCCCAGCATTTT. Its protein product is CASASGGPRQPQHF.

To note about this clonotype: A clone one base away is much larger, so this may be a read error. The V and J genes are TRBV12-3 or TRBV12-4 and TRBJ2-5, with 9 bases matching TRBD1. The CDR3 extends over 14 amino acids. As DNA, the CDR3 is TGTGCCAGCAGTCCCGGGACAGGGATGAAGACCCGGTACTTC. Its translation: CASSPGTGMKTRYF.

This clonotype was counted a few times. This chain uses TRBV20-1 with TRBJ1-5; D remains unclear. Germline assignment: CDR1 DFQATT and CDR2 SNEGSKA (reference sequence). The V and J ends lost 3 bases and 4 bases respectively, with 16 bases between them. The CDR3 has 15 residues. The CDR3 is CSASYDMGFNQPQHF. The CDR3 DNA reads as TGCAGTGCTAGTTACGACATGGGGTTTAATCAGCCCCAGCATTTT.

The rearrangement links TRBV6-1 to TRBJ1-5; perhaps TRBD1 as D (5 bases). V lost 4 bases, J lost 1 base, and 14 bases lay in between. Germline CDR1 reads MNHNS; CDR2 reads SASEGT. CDR3 size: 16 residues. This CDR3 reads CASSAETGLSNQPQHF. The CDR3 nucleotides are TGTGCCAGCAGTGCAGAAACAGGATTAAGCAATCAGCCCCAGCATTTT.

This clonotype has ten or more counts. This chain connects TRBV29-1 to TRBJ2-5; D not certain. V was cut by 3 bases and J by 0 bases, with 8 bases left in between. Germline V CDR1 and CDR2: SQVTM, ANQGSEA. The CDR3 extends over 13 amino acids. As DNA, the CDR3 is TGCAGCGTTGATGCTGGGCACCAAGAGACCCAGTACTTC. It translates to CSVDAGHQETQYF.

This clonotype was seen at least ten times. This chain links TRBV4-3 with TRBJ1-5; TRBD1 matches at 12 bases. The J segment lost 7 bases and the V segment lost 4 bases, leaving 5 bases of the junction unmatched. The CDR3 is 15 residues long. Germline CDR1 reads LGHNA; CDR2 reads YSLEER. CDR3 nucleotide sequence: TGCGCCAGCAGCCGGGACAGGGGGCAAAGGCAGCCCCAGCATTTT. Amino acids: CASSRDRGQRQPQHF.

The chain carries TRBV20-1 and TRBJ1-1, with D perhaps TRBD1 (5 bases). CDR1 and CDR2 from the germline V gene are DFQATT and SNEGSKA (reference sequence). Trimming removed 7 bases at V and 0 bases at J, with 15 bases between. The CDR3 runs 14 residues. CDR3 nucleotides: TGCAGTGTCCCGATGGGGCAAATGAACACTGAAGCTTTCTTT. Protein product: CSVPMGQMNTEAFF.

This rearrangement joins TRBV28 to TRBJ1-2; D gene ambiguous. Germline CDR1 reads MDHEN; CDR2 reads SYDVKM. This CDR3 has 13 residues. The V gene lost 8 bases and the J gene lost 5 bases, with 15 bases spanning the gap. The CDR3, as DNA: TGTGCCAGCTGTGACACCCGCGTTTATGGCTACACCTTC. Protein: CASCDTRVYGYTF.

The V gene is TRBV6-4, the J gene TRBJ2-1; a weak D match, TRBD2 (6 bases). The CDR3 consists of 16 residues. Deletions cut 5 bases from V and 4 bases from J, with 18 bases between. Looked up from germline, CDR1 is MRHNA and CDR2 is SNTAGT. The CDR3 region has the DNA TGTGCCAGCAGTAAGCGGACCTCCGGAGGGTACAATGAGCAGTTCTTC. Translated, it gives CASSKRTSGGYNEQFF.

This clonotype was counted at least ten times. This sequence joins TRBV12-3 or TRBV12-4 and TRBJ2-1; D may match TRBD1 or TRBD2 (6 bases each). The CDR3 runs to 12 residues. Trimming pared 0 bases from V and 12 bases from J, leaving 9 bases between. CDR3 sequence (DNA): TGTGCCAGCAGTTTAGCGGGGGGCGGGCAGTTCTTC. Its protein product is CASSLAGGGQFF.

This clonotype was counted at least ten times. The chain is built from TRBV7-2 and TRBJ1-1; TRBD1 might be the D (5 bases). The V end was cut by 1 base, the J end by 8 bases, with 11 bases between. CDR1 is SGHTA, CDR2 FQGNSA, per germline. The CDR3 is made up of 13 amino acids. In DNA form, the CDR3 reads TGTGCCAGCAGCTTAGGCCTAGACAGAGAAGCTTTCTTT. Amino acids: CASSLGLDREAFF.

As regards this clonotype: Possible read error: a much larger clone is one base away. The chain joins TRBV20-1 to TRBJ2-7; 7 bases map to TRBD1. V was clipped by 8 bases and J by 2 bases; unmatched bases: 6. Germline CDR1 DFQATT, CDR2 SNEGSKA (reference sequence). The CDR3 covers 12 residues. The CDR3, as DNA: TGCAGTCCCCGACAGGGAGCCTACGAGCAGTACTTC. This translates into CSPRQGAYEQYF.

In its sample, this clonotype was seen many times. The chain recombines TRBV7-2 with TRBJ2-1; 9 nucleotides line up with TRBD1. The V segment lost 1 base and the J segment 7 bases; nucleotides outside the gene matches: 5. Germline CDR1 and CDR2: SGHTA and FQGNSA. The CDR3 totals 15 residues. CDR3 amino acids: CASSLGDRVPNEQFF. For the CDR3, the DNA is TGTGCCAGCAGCTTAGGGGACAGGGTACCTAATGAGCAGTTCTTC.

This clonotype has just a few counts. The gene calls are TRBV6-5 and TRBJ1-2; D uncertain. The length of the CDR3 is 14 residues. The V end lost 5 bases, the J end lost 0 bases, and 10 bases lay between the germline ends. The germline gives CDR1 MNHEY, CDR2 SVGAGI. CDR3 coding DNA: TGTGCCAGCAGTCGAGGACTGACTAACTATGGCTACACCTTC. This sequence encodes CASSRGLTNYGYTF.

The chain links TRBV14 to TRBJ2-1, with D possibly called TRBD1 or TRBD2 (5 bases each). The CDR3 extends over 15 amino acids. V was cut by 4 bases and J by 4 bases, with 14 bases left in between. Germline V gene lookup returns CDR1 SGHDN and CDR2 FVKESK. CDR3 nucleotides: TGTGCCAGCAGCCGGGGGAGAGGATTATACAATGAGCAGTTCTTC. Translated, it gives CASSRGRGLYNEQFF.